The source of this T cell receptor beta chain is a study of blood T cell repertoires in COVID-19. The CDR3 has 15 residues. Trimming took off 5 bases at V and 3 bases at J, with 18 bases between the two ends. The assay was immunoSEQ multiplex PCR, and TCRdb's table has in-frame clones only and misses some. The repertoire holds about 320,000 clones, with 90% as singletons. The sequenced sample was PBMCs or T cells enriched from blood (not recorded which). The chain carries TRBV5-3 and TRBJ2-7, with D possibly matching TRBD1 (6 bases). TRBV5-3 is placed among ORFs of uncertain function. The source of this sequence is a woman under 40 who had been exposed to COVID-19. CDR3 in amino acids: CARSPTRTDLYEQYF. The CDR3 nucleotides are TGTGCCAGAAGTCCTACCCGGACAGATCTCTACGAGCAGTACTTC.